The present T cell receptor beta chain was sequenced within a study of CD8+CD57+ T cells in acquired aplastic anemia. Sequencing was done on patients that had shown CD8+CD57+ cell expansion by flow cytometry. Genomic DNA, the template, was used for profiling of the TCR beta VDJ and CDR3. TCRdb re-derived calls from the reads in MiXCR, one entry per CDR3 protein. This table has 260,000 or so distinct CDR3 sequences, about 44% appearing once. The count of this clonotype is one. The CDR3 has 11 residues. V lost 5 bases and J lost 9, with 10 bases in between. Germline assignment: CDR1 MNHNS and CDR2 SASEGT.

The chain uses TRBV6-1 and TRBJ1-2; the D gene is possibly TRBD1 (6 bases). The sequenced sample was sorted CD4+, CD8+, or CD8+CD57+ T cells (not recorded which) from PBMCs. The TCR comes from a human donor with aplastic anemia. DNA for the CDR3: TGTGCCAGCAGTTGGACAGCCAGCTACACCTTC. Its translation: CASSWTASYTF.